This T cell receptor beta chain was profiled in a study of response to subunit inactivated influenza vaccine. The CDR3 length is 16 residues. V was cut by 1 base and J by 5 bases, with 17 bases left in between. CDR1 MGHRA and CDR2 YSYEKL come from the germline V gene. This clonotype came up a few times. TCRdb reprocessed the RT-PCR reads with MiXCR, giving one entry per CDR3 protein. The sample lists 280,000 or so distinct CDR3 sequences; 20% to 25% were seen once. The sequence came from a man aged 45 to 75 who received an inactivated influenza vaccine. The input for sequencing was PBMCs from blood, taken approximately 20 months after vaccination. V gene TRBV4-1 combines with J gene TRBJ1-2, with D tentatively TRBD1 (6 bases). The CDR3 sequence is CASSQGVGAEKYGYTF. CDR3 coding DNA: TGCGCCAGCAGCCAAGGCGTGGGGGCGGAGAAATATGGCTACACCTTC.